These 30 T cell receptor beta chains were sequenced from one sample in a study of blood T cell repertoires in COVID-19 (dated by TCRdb to the early 2020s). The library was built by means of the immunoSEQ multiplex PCR assay. In its TCRdb copy, this immuneACCESS table keeps in-frame sequences only and misses some clones. Where compared with another copy, unresolved V genes explain less than half of these, and the others have no known cause. The sample records over 400,000 clones, 70% to 90% of which are singletons. Jointly, the top ten make up approximately 3.2% of the sample. The sample comprised peripheral blood. The source of these receptors is a human donor in a cohort sampled during active COVID-19.

This rearrangement joins TRBV30 to TRBJ2-7; 7 nucleotides align to TRBD1. After removal of 5 bases from V and 4 bases from J, the junction contained 11 bases not matched to a gene. Germline values: CDR1 GTSNPN, CDR2 SVGIG (reference sequence). The CDR3 runs to 14 residues. The CDR3: CAWAGTAKFYEQYF. Here the CDR3 DNA reads TGTGCCTGGGCCGGGACAGCTAAATTTTACGAGCAGTACTTC.

This clone was found a few times. Here the CDR3 reads CASSFSVANEQFF. For the CDR3, the DNA is TGTGCCAGCAGCTTTAGTGTAGCCAATGAGCAGTTCTTC. The gene calls are TRBV5-5 and TRBJ2-1, with D hard to call. This CDR3 region has 13 residues. V gave up 2 bases and J gave up 6 bases, with 9 bases separating them. Per the germline V gene, CDR1 is SGHKS and CDR2 is YYEKEE (reference sequence). Supplemented by reference TRBV5-5 and TRBJ2-1, the full variable domain reads DAGVTQSPTHLIKTRGQQVTLRCSPISGHKSVSWYQQVLGQGPQFIFQYYEKEERGRGNFPDRFSARQFPNYSSELNVNALLLGDSALYLCASSFSVANEQFFGPGTRLTVL.

The J gene is TRBJ1-4, the V gene TRBV7-2; D is undetermined. Between the trimmed V and J ends, which lost 1 base and 0 bases, there was a span of 12 bases. CDR3 length: 17 amino acids. Germline CDR1 SGHTA, CDR2 FQGNSA. The CDR3 sequence is CASSLDIASATNEKLFF. The CDR3 DNA reads as TGTGCCAGCAGCTTAGATATAGCTTCAGCAACTAATGAAAAACTGTTTTTT. The full variable domain, rest sourced from reference TRBV7-2 and TRBJ1-4, is GAGVSQSPSNKVTEKGKDVELRCDPISGHTALYWYRQSLGQGLEFLIYFQGNSAPDKSGLPSDRFSAERTGGSVSTLTIQRTQQEDSAVYLCASSLDIASATNEKLFFGSGTQLSVL.

The chain is built from TRBV7-2 and TRBJ2-4, with D perhaps TRBD2 (6 bases). The V and J ends lost 1 base and 6 bases respectively, with 13 bases between them. This CDR3 has 15 residues. Germline CDR1 SGHTA, CDR2 FQGNSA. The CDR3 nucleotides read TGTGCCAGCAGCTTAGTCGTGGGAGGTATAAACATTCAGTACTTC. Translated: CASSLVVGGINIQYF.

This chain uses TRBV7-9 with TRBJ1-2; D is perhaps TRBD1 (6 bases). Looked up from germline, CDR1 is SEHNR and CDR2 is FQNEAQ (reference sequence). This CDR3 is built from 15 residues. Trimming removed 5 bases from V and 5 bases from J, with 18 bases in between. CDR3 in DNA: TGTGCCAGCAGCACAGTAGGGGGGGCAGGTTATGGCTACACCTTC. It yields the protein CASSTVGGAGYGYTF.

The rearrangement uses TRBV11-2 and TRBJ2-1; maybe TRBD2 (6 bases). Germline loops: CDR1 SGHAT, CDR2 FQNNGV. The V and J ends lost 0 bases and 0 bases respectively, with 18 bases between them. The CDR3 length is 19 residues. The CDR3 reads CASSLDPFGAGNSYNEQFF. CDR3 nucleotide sequence: TGTGCCAGCAGCTTAGATCCCTTTGGGGCGGGAAACTCCTACAATGAGCAGTTCTTC.

V usage is TRBV11-2 and J usage is TRBJ2-7; 8 nucleotides match TRBD1. Trimming took 7 bases from V and 1 from J; bases not matched to a gene: 6. The V gene's germline CDR1 is SGHAT and CDR2 FQNNGV. This CDR3 region has 14 residues. The CDR3 loop is CASTPDRESYEQYF. The DNA of the CDR3 is TGTGCCAGCACCCCGGACAGGGAATCCTACGAGCAGTACTTC.

As for this clone: The same CDR3 also results from other DNA sequences found in this sample. The chain has TRBV6-5 and TRBJ1-1; weak D call: TRBD1 (6 bases). The germline V gene encodes CDR1 MNHEY and CDR2 SVGAGI. Trimming took off 6 bases at V and 2 bases at J, with 10 bases between the two ends. The CDR3 is 13 amino acids. The CDR3: CASSRTVNTEAFF. The CDR3 region has the DNA TGTGCCAGCAGCCGGACAGTAAACACTGAAGCTTTCTTT.

Only one count was recorded for this clone. The V gene is TRBV6-4, the J gene TRBJ2-1; 14 bases line up with TRBD2. Germline trimming cut 5 bases from V and 10 bases from J; bases unmatched to any gene: 7. The CDR3 extends over 15 amino acids. Germline values: CDR1 MRHNA, CDR2 SNTAGT. CDR3 in amino acids: CASSSQGLAGVEQFF. Written as DNA, the CDR3 is TGTGCCAGCAGTTCGCAGGGACTAGCGGGAGTCGAGCAGTTCTTC.

The chain is built from TRBV28 and TRBJ1-3, with 7 positions matching TRBD1. V was pared by 2 bases and J by 1 base, with 2 bases of the junction left unmatched. Germline V CDR1 and CDR2: MDHEN, SYDVKM. This CDR3 is built from 15 residues. As DNA, the CDR3 is TGTGCCAGCAGTTTACTGACAGGGTCTGGAAACACCATATATTTT. As protein: CASSLLTGSGNTIYF.

V is TRBV27 and J is TRBJ2-7; 7 positions match TRBD1. From germline, CDR1 is MNHEY and CDR2 SMNVEV (reference sequence). CDR3 size: 14 residues. J lost 3 bases, V lost 5 bases, and 7 bases had no gene match. The CDR3 region has the DNA TGTGCCAGCAGTCCCGGGGCAGGGGGCTACGAGCAGTACTTC. This sequence encodes CASSPGAGGYEQYF.

This clone has only one observation. This chain uses TRBV6-1 with TRBJ2-5, with a weak D call TRBD2 (5 bases). CDR3 length equals 18 residues. Germline values: CDR1 MNHNS, CDR2 SASEGT. The V end was cut by 1 base, the J end by 2 bases, with 20 bases between. DNA of the CDR3: TGTGCCAGCAGTGAAGGACCTCAGAGGAGGCCCCTGCAAGAGACCCAGTACTTC. Amino acids: CASSEGPQRRPLQETQYF.

V usage is TRBV5-1 and J usage is TRBJ1-4; TRBD1 might be the D (6 bases). The V end was cut by 4 bases, the J end by 1 base, with 11 bases between. CDR3 length: 15 amino acids. Germline CDR1 and CDR2: SGHRS and YFSETQ. The CDR3 spells CASSPTGLTNEKLFF. The CDR3, as DNA: TGCGCCAGCAGCCCTACAGGGTTAACTAATGAAAAACTGTTTTTT.

V usage is TRBV30 and J usage is TRBJ1-4, with TRBD1 matching over 7 bases. The CDR3 extends over 13 amino acids. Germline V gene data show CDR1 as GTSNPN and CDR2 as SVGIG (reference sequence). With V trimmed by 4 bases and J by 8 bases, 7 bases remained unmatched. The chain's CDR3 is CAWIDRAREKLFF. The CDR3 DNA is TGTGCCTGGATTGACAGGGCGAGAGAAAAACTGTTTTTT.

The chain employs TRBV30 and TRBJ1-3; D gene ambiguous. Germline V CDR1 and CDR2: GTSNPN, SVGIG (reference sequence). V lost 5 bases, J lost 0 bases, and 5 bases lay in between. The CDR3 is 12 residues long. This chain's CDR3 is CAWGRSGNTIYF. CDR3 nucleotides: TGTGCCTGGGGGCGCTCTGGAAACACCATATATTTT. The complete variable domain, with remaining parts taken from reference TRBV30 and TRBJ1-3, reads SQTIHQWPATLVQPVGSPLSLECTVEGTSNPNLYWYRQAAGRGLQLLFYSVGIGQISSEVPQNLSASRPQDRQFILSSKKLLLSDSGFYLCAWGRSGNTIYFGEGSWLTVV.

The gene calls are TRBV5-1 and TRBJ1-6, with D possibly being TRBD1 (5 bases). Germline V gene lookup returns CDR1 SGHRS and CDR2 YFSETQ. The CDR3 totals 15 residues. V shed 3 bases and J shed 6 bases, with 13 bases lying between them. CDR3 DNA: TGCGCCAGCAGCTCCACAGGAGGGCCTAATTCACCCCTCCACTTT. Protein product: CASSSTGGPNSPLHF. The variable domain in full, completed from reference TRBV5-1 and TRBJ1-6, reads KAGVTQTPRYLIKTRGQQVTLSCSPISGHRSVSWYQQTPGQGLQFLFEYFSETQRNKGNFPGRFSGRQFSNSRSEMNVSTLELGDSALYLCASSSTGGPNSPLHFGNGTRLTVT.

V is TRBV2 and J is TRBJ2-3; D possibly corresponds to TRBD2 (5 bases). Germline assignment: CDR1 SNHLY and CDR2 FYNNEI. Trimming pared 4 bases from V and 7 bases from J, leaving 12 bases between. The CDR3 is 13 residues long. The CDR3 spells CASSVGGLNTQYF. In DNA form, the CDR3 reads TGTGCCAGCAGTGTCGGCGGGCTAAATACGCAGTATTTT.

The CDR3, as DNA: TGTGCCAGTAGACGGACAGGGGGAAACGAGCAGTACTTC. This codes for CASRRTGGNEQYF. The chain employs TRBV19 and TRBJ2-7, with 10 nucleotides matching TRBD1. The V gene end was trimmed by 6 bases and the J gene end by 5 bases; junction bases not matched to a gene: 4. The germline V gene encodes CDR1 LNHDA and CDR2 SQIVND (reference sequence). The CDR3 length is 13 residues. Together with reference TRBV19 and TRBJ2-7, the CDR3 gives the full variable domain: DGGITQSPKYLFRKEGQNVTLSCEQNLNHDAMYWYRQDPGQGLRLIYYSQIVNDFQKGDIAEGYSVSREKKESFPLTVTSAQKNPTAFYLCASRRTGGNEQYFGPGTRLTVT.

This chain joins TRBV28 and TRBJ2-7; a possible D gene is TRBD2 (7 bases). This CDR3 contains 15 residues. CDR1 and CDR2 from the germline V gene are MDHEN and SYDVKM. The ends were cut back, 1 base at V and 3 bases at J, with 13 bases in the middle. The CDR3 sequence is CASSLFGGGDYEQYF. In DNA, the CDR3 is TGTGCCAGCAGTTTATTCGGAGGGGGGGACTACGAGCAGTACTTC.

V gene TRBV24-1 combines with J gene TRBJ2-5; weak D call: TRBD2 (5 bases). The V gene lost 4 bases and the J gene lost 5 bases, with 16 bases spanning the gap. CDR1 KGHDR and CDR2 SFDVKD come from the germline V gene. There are 15 residues in the CDR3. The CDR3 protein is CATSDPTWGEETQYF. CDR3 coding DNA: TGTGCCACCAGTGACCCCACATGGGGAGAGGAGACCCAGTACTTC.

The CDR3 sequence is CASRKLAGEYNEQFF. In DNA form, the CDR3 reads TGTGCCAGCAGGAAACTAGCGGGAGAGTACAATGAGCAGTTCTTC. This sequence joins TRBV3-1 (or the pseudogene TRBV3-2) and TRBJ2-1; 11 bases align to TRBD2. CDR1 is LGHDT and CDR2 is YNNKEL in the germline V gene (reference sequence). J gave up 4 bases and V 6 bases, and 5 bases lay outside the gene matches. The CDR3 loop spans 15 amino acids.

The gene calls are TRBV7-8 and TRBJ1-6; D ambiguous. The CDR3 has 14 residues. CDR1 and CDR2 from the germline V gene are SGHVS and FQNEAQ. V lost 5 bases to trimming and J lost 7 bases, with 12 bases between them. In nucleotides, the CDR3 is TGTGCCAGCAGCGGGCAGGCGACAAATTCACCCCTCCACTTT. It encodes CASSGQATNSPLHF.

This clone was picked up one time. The genes are TRBV5-1 and TRBJ2-4; tentative D call: TRBD1 (6 bases). Germline CDR1 SGHRS, CDR2 YFSETQ. The CDR3 totals 15 residues. V shed 4 bases and J shed 8 bases, with 19 bases lying between them. The CDR3 loop reads CASSILQGPVDIQYF. CDR3 DNA sequence: TGCGCCAGCAGCATATTACAGGGTCCAGTGGACATTCAGTACTTC.

The rearrangement uses TRBV29-1 and TRBJ1-1; 9 positions agree with TRBD1. The germline CDR1 and CDR2 sequences are SQVTM and ANQGSEA. V lost 7 bases to trimming and J lost 1 base; unmatched junction nucleotides: 7. This CDR3 is built from 14 residues. This CDR3 is CSGGTGNRNTEAFF. CDR3 DNA sequence: TGCAGCGGTGGGACAGGGAATCGGAACACTGAAGCTTTCTTT.

This chain links TRBV6-2 or TRBV6-3 with TRBJ2-3; TRBD1 matches at 8 bases. Trimming removed 2 bases from V and 4 bases from J; junction bases left unmatched: 8. Germline V lookup: CDR1 MNHEY, CDR2 SVGEGT. The CDR3 sequence is 16 residues long. The CDR3 bases are TGTGCCAGCAGTTACAACGGACAGGGAGTACCAGATACGCAGTATTTT. This translates into CASSYNGQGVPDTQYF.

The V call is TRBV10-3, the J call TRBJ1-1, with 7 bases that match TRBD1. The V segment lost 1 base and the J segment 6 bases; nucleotides outside the gene matches: 8. The CDR3 runs 15 residues. From germline, CDR1 is ENHRY and CDR2 SYGVKD. CDR3 nucleotide sequence: TGTGCCATCAGTGAGTACGGGACAGTTTCTTCTGAAGCTTTCTTT. Its protein is CAISEYGTVSSEAFF.

V usage is TRBV6-6 and J usage is TRBJ2-1; TRBD2 agrees at 7 bases. This CDR3 contains 16 residues. Unmatched junction bases numbered 9, after V lost 0 bases and J lost 7 bases. Germline-derived CDR1 and CDR2 are MNHNY and SVGAGI (reference sequence). The CDR3 loop reads CASSYSSGASENEQFF. The CDR3 DNA sequence: TGTGCCAGCAGTTACTCGAGCGGGGCTAGCGAGAATGAGCAGTTCTTC.

The V and J genes are TRBV3-1 (or the pseudogene TRBV3-2) and TRBJ1-5; 7 positions agree with TRBD1. The V and J ends lost 2 bases and 2 bases, in that order; junction bases with no gene match: 0. The CDR3 sequence is 14 residues long. Germline V gene sequence: CDR1 LGHDT, CDR2 YNNKEL (reference sequence). The CDR3 DNA follows: TGTGCCAGCAGCCAAACAGGGGGCAATCAGCCCCAGCATTTT. This translates into CASSQTGGNQPQHF.

The gene calls are TRBV5-8 and TRBJ2-6; 8 bases align to TRBD1. Germline CDR1 and CDR2: SGHTS and YDEGEE. CDR3 length equals 18 residues. Unmatched junction bases numbered 8, after V lost 3 bases and J lost 0 bases. Here the CDR3 reads CASSYRQGISSGANVLTF. CDR3 nucleotides: TGTGCCAGCAGCTACCGACAGGGGATAAGCTCTGGGGCCAACGTCCTGACTTTC.

The CDR3 bases are TGTGCCAGCACCCAGGGGGCGCTCGAACCGGTTGGCCTCTATGGCTACACCTTC. This translates into CASTQGALEPVGLYGYTF. V usage is TRBV28 and J usage is TRBJ1-2, with 8 nucleotides matching TRBD1. The V segment lost 7 bases and the J segment 4 bases; nucleotides outside the gene matches: 20. The CDR3 is 18 amino acids. CDR1 is MDHEN, CDR2 SYDVKM, per germline.